The clone carrying this TCR beta chain showed up just once. The CDR3 is 11 amino acids. Trimming cost V 6 bases and J 9 bases, with 9 bases left between them. CDR1 is SNHLY, CDR2 FYNNEI, per germline. The sample comes from a study of T cell clones after liver transplantation. Sequencing used immunoSEQ multiplex PCR; TCRdb keeps in-frame clones, though not all of them. The sample holds 80,000 or so clones, about 84% seen once. The clonotype originates from a human patient who received a liver transplant. Some T cells may have come from the graft donor. The material sequenced was CD4+ T cells from blood, taken about 46 months after liver transplant. The rearrangement links TRBV2 to TRBJ2-1, with D unresolved. This CDR3 is CASSSWGEQFF. In nucleotides, the CDR3 is TGTGCCAGCAGCTCCTGGGGTGAGCAGTTCTTC.